Each of the 11 T cell receptor beta chains below was sequenced from the same sample in a study of control samples from healthy donors and cancer patients. TCRdb's table, derived via immunoSEQ multiplex PCR, lists solely in-frame clones and lacks some. The table has 100,000 to 150,000 clones, around 90% seen once. The sample taken for sequencing was blood. The origin of the receptors is a man younger than 35 in good health.

The chain carries TRBV19 and TRBJ1-2, with 7 positions matching TRBD1. The J segment lost 2 bases and the V segment lost 8 bases, leaving 8 bases of the junction unmatched. Germline CDR1 is LNHDA and CDR2 is SQIVND (reference sequence). This CDR3 has 14 residues. The chain's CDR3 is CASARDRENYGYTF. Here the CDR3 DNA reads TGTGCCAGTGCCCGTGACAGGGAGAACTATGGCTACACCTTC.

In DNA form, the CDR3 reads TGTGCCAGCAGTTCCAACAGATACAATCAGCCCCAGCATTTT. It codes for CASSSNRYNQPQHF. V is TRBV28 and J is TRBJ1-5; D is undetermined. This CDR3 has 14 residues. Trimming removed 4 bases from V and 3 bases from J, with 10 bases in between. Germline assignment: CDR1 MDHEN and CDR2 SYDVKM.

V gene TRBV7-3 combines with J gene TRBJ2-3; D not resolved. Trimming removed 6 bases at V and 0 bases at J, with 16 bases between. The germline V gene has CDR1 SGHTA and CDR2 FQGTGA. The CDR3 is 16 amino acids. The CDR3, as DNA: TGTGCCAGCAGTTTGACGCCGGCCTCTAGCACAGATACGCAGTATTTT. This translates into CASSLTPASSTDTQYF. Supplemented by reference TRBV7-3 and TRBJ2-3, the full variable domain reads GAGVSQTPSNKVTEKGKYVELRCDPISGHTALYWYRQSLGQGPEFLIYFQGTGAADDSGLPNDRFFAVRPEGSVSTLKIQRTERGDSAVYLCASSLTPASSTDTQYFGPGTRLTVL.

This sequence joins TRBV18 and TRBJ2-7; 9 bases are shared with TRBD2. V was clipped by 6 bases and J by 6 bases; unmatched bases: 6. The germline gives CDR1 KGHSH, CDR2 LQKENI. CDR3 length: 13 residues. The DNA of the CDR3 is TGTGCCAGCTCCCGCGGGACTAGCCGCGAGCAGTACGTC. Residues: CASSRGTSREQYV.

The chain joins TRBV5-4 to TRBJ2-2; possible D gene TRBD1, 5 bases. Germline V gene data show CDR1 as SGHNT and CDR2 as YYREEE (reference sequence). There are 15 residues in the CDR3. Trimming pared 0 bases from V and 5 bases from J, leaving 11 bases between. The CDR3 here is CASSLGGRATGELFF. The CDR3 DNA reads as TGTGCCAGCAGCTTGGGCGGCAGGGCAACCGGGGAGCTGTTTTTT.

The chain combines TRBV6-1 with TRBJ1-2; D is unresolved. The V end was cut by 2 bases, the J end by 2 bases, with 6 bases between. The CDR3 has 13 amino acids. Germline V gene data show CDR1 as MNHNS and CDR2 as SASEGT. The CDR3, as DNA: TGTGCCAGCAGTGAACGCAGGAACTATGGCTACACCTTC. This encodes CASSERRNYGYTF.

A single count supports this clone. The chain has TRBV27 and TRBJ2-3, with 8 positions matching TRBD1. V trimming: 5 bases; J trimming: 7 bases; junction bases outside the gene matches: 11. The CDR3 has 15 residues. The germline CDR1 and CDR2 sequences are MNHEY and SMNVEV (reference sequence). In DNA, the CDR3 is TGTGCCAGCAGTACCGGACAGGGCTGGGATCATACGCAGTATTTT. Protein sequence: CASSTGQGWDHTQYF.

The chain combines TRBV5-8 with TRBJ2-3; D not certain. The CDR3 covers 14 residues. V was cut by 0 bases and J by 0 bases, with 5 bases left in between. Germline V gives CDR1 SGHTS, CDR2 YDEGEE. Here the CDR3 DNA reads TGTGCCAGCAGCTTGGTTGAAAGCACAGATACGCAGTATTTT. Residues: CASSLVESTDTQYF.

The CDR3 DNA follows: TGTGCCAGTAGTCCGGCATTGGGCCAGCCCCAGCATTTT. Residues: CASSPALGQPQHF. V usage is TRBV19 and J usage is TRBJ1-5; unclear D gene. V was clipped by 5 bases and J by 7 bases, with 12 bases between them. From germline, CDR1 is LNHDA and CDR2 SQIVND (reference sequence). The CDR3 is made up of 13 amino acids.

As for this clone: The junction and the germline gene differ at one end; a read error may be behind it. The chain employs TRBV7-9 and TRBJ1-2, with no clear D. This CDR3 region has 11 residues. Germline V gene sequence: CDR1 SEHNR, CDR2 FQNEAQ (reference sequence). The CDR3 region is CASSLASRFDF. Written as DNA, the CDR3 is TGTGCCAGCAGCTTAGCATCCAGGTTTGACTTC.

The chain recombines TRBV19 with TRBJ1-1, with D unclear. Per the germline V gene, CDR1 is LNHDA and CDR2 is SQIVND (reference sequence). This CDR3 has 11 amino acids. Trimming took 7 bases from V and 5 from J, leaving 8 bases between them. The CDR3 bases are TGTGCCAGTACTGAGAGGACTGAAGCTTTCTTT. As protein: CASTERTEAFF.